This is a list of T cell receptor beta chains from one sample in a study of control samples from healthy donors and cancer patients. The protocol was immunoSEQ multiplex PCR, while the TCRdb copy is restricted to in-frame clones and leaves out a portion. The sample gives over 85,000 clones, approximately 84% of which show up once; under 50% is in the top ten. The sample taken for sequencing was PBMCs. The receptors derive from a man aged 65-85 years with lung cancer. CDR3s include the opening cysteine and the closing phenylalanine or tryptophan. The D gene is left open where the match is weak. Clone size appears in some rows only: once, few, many, or a class for an expanded clone.

size	V	D	J	CDR3	DNA
NA	TRBV25-1	TRBD1	TRBJ1-1	CASSDPYGTALEAFF	TGTGCCAGCAGTGACCCATACGGGACAGCCCTAGAAGCTTTCTTT
once	TRBV7-6	NA	TRBJ1-3	CASSLLGSGNTIYF	TGTGCCAGCAGCTTATTAGGCTCTGGAAACACCATATATTTT
NA	TRBV5-1	TRBD1	TRBJ1-4	CASSSNRGNNEKLFF	TGCGCCAGCAGCTCGAACAGGGGAAACAATGAAAAACTGTTTTTT
NA	TRBV4-1	NA	TRBJ2-2	CASSQVTGPGELFF	TGCGCCAGCAGCCAAGTTACGGGACCCGGGGAGCTGTTTTTT
NA	TRBV28	NA	TRBJ1-4	CASSSRVGALATNEKLFF	TGTGCCAGCAGTTCCCGCGTGGGGGCCCTCGCAACTAATGAAAAACTGTTTTTT
NA	TRBV27	NA	TRBJ2-3	CASGSYEGLTDTQYF	TGTGCCAGCGGAAGTTACGAGGGACTCACAGATACGCAGTATTTT
NA	TRBV5-5	NA	TRBJ1-5	CASSLKSNQPQHF	TGTGCCAGCAGCTTGAAAAGCAATCAGCCCCAGCATTTT
NA	TRBV19	NA	TRBJ2-7	CASSPPDLTYEQYF	TGTGCCAGTAGTCCCCCGGACTTAACCTACGAGCAGTACTTC
NA	TRBV12-3/TRBV12-4	TRBD1	TRBJ2-7	CASRGTASYEQYF	TGTGCCAGCAGGGGGACAGCTTCCTACGAGCAGTACTTC
few	TRBV28	NA	TRBJ1-1	CASSISGRVGTEAFF	TGTGCCAGCAGTATCTCCGGCAGGGTGGGCACTGAAGCTTTCTTT
NA	TRBV5-5	TRBD2	TRBJ2-3	CASSFGGEADTQYF	TGTGCCAGCAGCTTCGGGGGGGAAGCAGATACGCAGTATTTT
NA	TRBV24-1	NA	TRBJ2-2	CATKDQGKTGELFF	TGTGCCACAAAGGATCAGGGGAAGACCGGGGAGCTGTTTTTT
NA	TRBV27	NA	TRBJ1-1	CASSLVLQGGGTEAFF	TGTGCCAGCAGTTTAGTCTTACAGGGAGGAGGCACTGAAGCTTTCTTT
few	TRBV24-1	TRBD2	TRBJ2-2	CATSDFKGSGSNTGELFF	TGTGCCACCAGTGATTTTAAGGGTAGCGGGTCGAACACCGGGGAGCTGTTTTTT
NA	TRBV15	TRBD1	TRBJ2-2	CATSSHRTGGITGELFF	TGTGCCACCAGCAGCCACCGGACAGGGGGCATCACCGGGGAGCTGTTTTTT
NA	TRBV4-2	TRBD2	TRBJ2-5	CASSQDSASGGEETQYF	TGTGCCAGCAGCCAAGATTCGGCTAGCGGGGGGGAAGAGACCCAGTACTTC
NA	TRBV5-1	NA	TRBJ1-3	CASSAQTLSGNTIYF	TGCGCCAGCAGCGCGCAGACCCTCTCTGGAAACACCATATATTTT
NA	TRBV3-1/TRBV3-2	NA	TRBJ2-7	CASSQGNSAAYEQYF	TGTGCCAGCAGCCAAGGCAACTCAGCAGCCTACGAGCAGTACTTC
NA	TRBV11-2	TRBD2	TRBJ2-5	CASSFDLAGGRETQYF	TGTGCCAGCAGCTTTGATCTAGCGGGGGGGCGAGAGACCCAGTACTTC
once	TRBV24-1	NA	TRBJ2-3	CATSDFQGTDTQYF	TGTGCCACCAGTGATTTTCAGGGCACAGATACGCAGTATTTT
NA	TRBV5-5	TRBD1	TRBJ2-1	CASVRDRGYNEQFF	TGTGCCAGCGTCCGGGACAGGGGGTACAATGAGCAGTTCTTC
once	TRBV5-1	TRBD1	TRBJ2-5	CASSTNPGTGHQETQYF	TGCGCCAGCAGTACGAACCCCGGGACAGGGCACCAAGAGACCCAGTACTTC
once	TRBV5-1	TRBD2	TRBJ2-7	CARSLGQRGGHPLEQYF	TGCGCCCGCAGCTTGGGCCAGCGGGGGGGCCATCCTCTCGAGCAGTACTTC
few	TRBV7-9	TRBD1	TRBJ1-5	CASSRGQGEQPQHF	TGTGCCAGCAGCAGGGGACAGGGCGAACAGCCCCAGCATTTT
many	TRBV14	TRBD1	TRBJ2-7	CASSQVSWDRSYEQYF	TGTGCCAGCAGCCAAGTTTCGTGGGACAGGTCCTACGAGCAGTACTTC
NA	TRBV6-1	TRBD1	TRBJ1-1	CASSEAGTGVPEAFF	TGTGCCAGCAGTGAAGCAGGAACAGGGGTTCCTGAAGCTTTCTTT
NA	TRBV6-5	TRBD1	TRBJ2-7	CASSPQGASYEQYF	TGTGCCAGCAGTCCCCAGGGGGCCTCCTACGAGCAGTACTTC
NA	TRBV5-1	TRBD1	TRBJ2-7	CASSRTGVSYEQYF	TGCGCCAGCAGCAGAACAGGGGTCTCCTACGAGCAGTACTTC
NA	TRBV21-1	NA	TRBJ2-2	CASSKARTSGEHRGAVF	TGTGCCAGCAGCAAAGCGCGGACTAGCGGGGAACACCGGGGAGCTGTTTTT
NA	TRBV5-5	TRBD1	TRBJ1-5	CASRLGQNNQPQHF	TGTGCCAGCAGGTTGGGACAGAACAATCAGCCCCAGCATTTT
NA	TRBV6-5	NA	TRBJ2-6	CASSSSLSGANVLTF	TGTGCCAGCAGTTCCTCCCTCTCTGGGGCCAACGTCCTGACTTTC
NA	TRBV7-3	TRBD1	TRBJ2-5	CASSEQGFRETQYF	TGTGCCAGCAGCGAACAGGGGTTCCGCGAGACCCAGTACTTC
NA	TRBV4-2	TRBD1	TRBJ1-1	CASSTGTGGMNTEAFF	TGTGCCAGCAGCACCGGGACAGGGGGAATGAACACTGAAGCTTTCTTT
NA	TRBV6-1	NA	TRBJ2-5	CASSEAGPGEKTQYF	TGTGCCAGCAGTGAAGCAGGGCCGGGGGAAAAGACCCAGTACTTC
NA	TRBV3-1/TRBV3-2	NA	TRBJ1-6	CASSQQSSYNSPLHF	TGTGCCAGCAGCCAACAGAGCTCCTATAATTCACCCCTCCACTTT
NA	TRBV5-6	NA	TRBJ2-4	CASSLGEVRLAAKNIQYF	TGTGCCAGCAGCTTAGGGGAAGTTAGACTTGCGGCCAAAAACATTCAGTACTTC
NA	TRBV7-8	TRBD1	TRBJ2-6	CASSLRDSSSGANVLTF	TGTGCCAGCAGCCTCCGGGACAGTAGCTCTGGGGCCAACGTCCTGACTTTC
NA	TRBV11-2	NA	TRBJ1-6	CASTPDLIYNSPLHF	TGTGCCAGCACCCCGGACTTGATCTATAATTCACCCCTCCACTTT
NA	TRBV5-1	NA	TRBJ2-2	CASSLLPQGGTGELFF	TGCGCCAGCAGCTTGCTCCCCCAGGGGGGGACCGGGGAGCTGTTTTTT
NA	TRBV10-3	NA	TRBJ2-1	CAISGTDYNEQFF	TGTGCCATCAGTGGGACAGATTACAATGAGCAGTTCTTC
once	TRBV5-1	TRBD2	TRBJ2-5	CASSLARASGGQETQYF	TGCGCCAGCAGCTTGGCTCGGGCTAGCGGGGGGCAAGAGACCCAGTACTTC
NA	TRBV7-3	NA	TRBJ2-1	CASSLTGASYNEQFF	TGTGCCAGCAGCTTAACGGGGGCCTCCTACAATGAGCAGTTCTTC
NA	TRBV27	NA	TRBJ2-5	CASSHRPRGYGETQYF	TGTGCCAGCAGTCATAGGCCCAGGGGTTATGGAGAGACCCAGTACTTC
NA	TRBV12-5	NA	TRBJ2-5	CASGPSRGSGETQYF	TGTGCTAGTGGTCCCTCTCGGGGGAGTGGAGAGACCCAGTACTTC
NA	TRBV9	NA	TRBJ1-5	CASSVGLGSSNQPQHF	TGTGCCAGCAGCGTAGGTCTGGGATCTAGCAATCAGCCCCAGCATTTT
few	TRBV7-9	NA	TRBJ2-7	CASSLGGGEQYF	TGTGCCAGCAGCTTGGGGGGAGGCGAGCAGTACTTC
NA	TRBV30	NA	TRBJ1-6	CAWSLGGNSPLHF	TGTGCCTGGAGTCTTGGGGGTAATTCACCCCTCCACTTT
NA	TRBV3-1/TRBV3-2	NA	TRBJ1-1	CASSQRTEAFF	TGTGCCAGCAGCCAACGGACTGAAGCTTTCTTT
NA	TRBV5-6	NA	TRBJ2-1	CASSFEREQFF	TGTGCCAGCAGCTTTGAGCGTGAGCAGTTCTTC
once	TRBV6-5	NA	TRBJ1-4	CASSPEGQYNEKLFF	TGTGCCAGCAGTCCTGAAGGACAGTATAATGAAAAACTGTTTTTT
NA	TRBV7-9	NA	TRBJ2-7	CASEEGYEQYF	TGTGCCAGCGAAGAAGGCTACGAGCAGTACTTC
NA	TRBV12-3/TRBV12-4	NA	TRBJ1-3	CASSFDSLNTIYF	TGTGCCAGCAGTTTCGACAGCCTAAACACCATATATTTT
NA	TRBV2	TRBD1	TRBJ2-1	CASMLTGGDEQFF	TGTGCCAGCATGCTGACAGGGGGGGATGAGCAGTTCTTC
NA	TRBV19	NA	TRBJ2-1	CASSGGDRPYNEQFF	TGTGCCAGTAGTGGGGGGGACAGGCCTTACAATGAGCAGTTCTTC
NA	TRBV10-1	TRBD2	TRBJ2-2	CPRSRLAGGHTGELFF	TGCCCCCGCAGTCGACTAGCGGGGGGGCACACCGGGGAGCTGTTTTTT
NA	TRBV5-1	NA	TRBJ1-2	CASSLGGGPDGYGYTF	TGCGCCAGCAGCTTGGGCGGGGGCCCAGATGGCTATGGCTACACCTTC
NA	TRBV5-6	NA	TRBJ2-2	CASSLGVTTNTGELFF	TGTGCCAGCAGCTTGGGGGTCACCACGAACACCGGGGAGCTGTTTTTT
NA	TRBV18	NA	TRBJ1-5	CASSRGRGNQPQHF	TGTGCCAGCTCCAGGGGCAGGGGCAATCAGCCCCAGCATTTT
NA	TRBV28	NA	TRBJ1-3	CASSPYGAGNTIYF	TGTGCCAGCAGCCCGTACGGAGCTGGAAACACCATATATTTT